This TCR beta chain appears in the sequencing data of a study of T cells in Graves' hyperthyroidism and ophthalmopathy. About this clonotype: Its target is unknown. The junction departs from germline at one end; a sequencing error may be responsible.

It was RNA transcripts that yielded the amplified TCR beta CDR3 regions. An initial round of RT-PCR targeting the TCR CDR3 relied on the HTBI primer set. TCRdb reanalysed the multiplex PCR reads using MiXCR and keeps one entry per CDR3 protein. The sample gives 500,000 to 750,000 distinct CDR3 sequences, roughly 14% of which show up once; under 8% is in the top ten. The length of the CDR3 is 13 residues. Germline V lookup: CDR1 SGHAT, CDR2 FQNNGV. Those patients with uncontrolled infection, other autoimmune disease, pregnancy or lactation were excluded. About 9.4 ml fresh peripheral blood yielded the PBMCs. Overall study results and limits: Appearing also in blood were most of the thyroid clonotypes expanded above 0.001.

The chain joins TRBV11-2 to TRBJ2-2; D is perhaps TRBD2 (6 bases). Sequencing was performed on blood. This clonotype was sampled from a woman aged 25 to 45 with Graves' hyperthyroidism. CDR3 sequence: CASSLGLAGELLF. CDR3 nucleotide sequence: TGTGCCAGCAGCTTGGGACTTGCCGGGGAGCTGCTTTTT.